This is a list of T cell receptor beta chains from one sample in a study of cytotoxic CD8 clonotypes in ibrutinib-treated CLL. Produced via immunoSEQ multiplex PCR; TCRdb's table is partial and in-frame only. Of about 5,500 clones listed, around two thirds are singletons. The sequences come from PBMCs, collected before ibrutinib treatment. The receptors were gathered from a human donor with chronic lymphocytic leukemia. Both conserved end residues are part of each CDR3. D genes are given only for firm matches.

d_gene: .; j_gene: TRBJ2-5; v_gene: TRBV4-1; CDR3aa: CASSQGENGEIQETQYF
d_gene: .; j_gene: TRBJ1-2; v_gene: TRBV2; CDR3aa: CACPGAGEDGYTF
d_gene: TRBD2; j_gene: TRBJ2-3; v_gene: TRBV6-4; CDR3aa: CASSTSGATDTQYF
d_gene: .; j_gene: TRBJ2-5; v_gene: TRBV4-1; CDR3aa: CASSQRDYQETQYF
d_gene: .; j_gene: TRBJ1-2; v_gene: TRBV27; CDR3aa: CASSLVGWGRDYTF
d_gene: TRBD2; j_gene: TRBJ2-3; v_gene: TRBV6-1; CDR3aa: CASSGPALAGGPVTQYF
d_gene: .; j_gene: TRBJ2-3; v_gene: TRBV7-9; CDR3aa: CASRYLGSTDTQYF
d_gene: TRBD1; j_gene: TRBJ1-5; v_gene: TRBV6-5; CDR3aa: CASSYSGTGGEAQHF
d_gene: .; j_gene: TRBJ2-7; v_gene: TRBV29-1; CDR3aa: CSVTDGRREQYF
d_gene: TRBD1; j_gene: TRBJ2-7; v_gene: TRBV7-6; CDR3aa: CASSFSTGDHHEQYF
d_gene: .; j_gene: TRBJ2-2; v_gene: TRBV4-1; CDR3aa: CASSQDRDSGELFF
d_gene: .; j_gene: TRBJ1-2; v_gene: TRBV4-3; CDR3aa: CASSQGIGAAEGYTF
d_gene: .; j_gene: TRBJ2-4; v_gene: TRBV4-1; CDR3aa: CASSQDLPQNIQYF
d_gene: TRBD2; j_gene: TRBJ2-5; v_gene: TRBV5-6; CDR3aa: CASSPPAGGAETQYF
d_gene: TRBD1; j_gene: TRBJ2-1; v_gene: TRBV30; CDR3aa: CAWSTDRGTLLYNEQFF
d_gene: .; j_gene: TRBJ2-7; v_gene: TRBV27; CDR3aa: CASSSTARSEQYF
d_gene: .; j_gene: TRBJ1-6; v_gene: TRBV27; CDR3aa: CASRSYPGYSPLHF
d_gene: .; j_gene: TRBJ2-7; v_gene: TRBV27; CDR3aa: CASSFGGSYEQYF
d_gene: .; j_gene: TRBJ2-1; v_gene: TRBV2; CDR3aa: CASSYRAENTNEQFF
d_gene: .; j_gene: TRBJ2-7; v_gene: TRBV6-6; CDR3aa: CASSYSNEQYF
d_gene: .; j_gene: TRBJ2-1; v_gene: TRBV5-1; CDR3aa: CASSSTVNEQFF
d_gene: .; j_gene: TRBJ2-7; v_gene: TRBV7-9; CDR3aa: CASSSGLSYEQYF
d_gene: .; j_gene: TRBJ1-6; v_gene: TRBV7-3; CDR3aa: CASSLGEGSPLHF
d_gene: TRBD1; j_gene: TRBJ2-7; v_gene: TRBV6-5; CDR3aa: CASRSGQGLFYEQYF
d_gene: .; j_gene: TRBJ1-1; v_gene: TRBV4-1; CDR3aa: CASSLGGSGTEAFF
d_gene: TRBD1; j_gene: TRBJ2-2; v_gene: TRBV7-3; CDR3aa: CASSPPGQGPTGELFF
d_gene: TRBD1; j_gene: TRBJ1-2; v_gene: TRBV7-3; CDR3aa: CASSPTGGYGYTF
d_gene: .; j_gene: TRBJ1-5; v_gene: TRBV2; CDR3aa: CASSEGLIQGQPQHF
d_gene: .; j_gene: TRBJ1-2; v_gene: TRBV5-4; CDR3aa: CASSLGLGYTF
d_gene: .; j_gene: TRBJ2-7; v_gene: TRBV18; CDR3aa: CASAGRDYEQYF
d_gene: TRBD1; j_gene: TRBJ1-2; v_gene: TRBV19; CDR3aa: CASSGQGVDYGYTF
d_gene: .; j_gene: TRBJ2-5; v_gene: TRBV19; CDR3aa: CASKRTDEETQYF
d_gene: .; j_gene: TRBJ2-7; v_gene: TRBV6-6; CDR3aa: CASRKSGQIGVYEQYF
d_gene: TRBD1; j_gene: TRBJ2-7; v_gene: TRBV5-6; CDR3aa: CASRTGASGHEQYF
d_gene: .; j_gene: TRBJ1-2; v_gene: TRBV5-1; CDR3aa: CASSEDTAGYGYTF
d_gene: .; j_gene: TRBJ2-6; v_gene: TRBV1; CDR3aa: CTSSRRCCAQSRANVLTF
d_gene: .; j_gene: TRBJ1-4; v_gene: TRBV4-1; CDR3aa: CASSQTLDGEKLFF
d_gene: .; j_gene: TRBJ2-5; v_gene: TRBV5-1; CDR3aa: CASSPGSGGRVETQYF